The 29 T cell receptor beta chains listed next were all sequenced from one sample in a study of OX40 agonist ivuxolimab in advanced cancers. Some clones are missing from TCRdb's copy, which holds only in-frame ones; the method was immunoSEQ multiplex PCR. The sample includes 65,000 to 80,000 clones, approximately 88% seen only once; the top ten take less than 2.5%. Sequencing was performed on CD4+ or CD8+ T cells sorted from blood, taken in a trial of the OX40 agonist ivuxolimab. Receptors were obtained from an adult with an advanced solid tumor such as melanoma, head and neck, liver or kidney cancer.

CDR3 nucleotides: TGTGCCAGCAGTAGGGTAGGGGGACAGGGGGCCAACGAGCAGTACTTC. Protein product: CASSRVGGQGANEQYF. V and J are TRBV25-1 and TRBJ2-7; 12 bases are a match to TRBD1. The CDR3 consists of 16 residues. Germline loops: CDR1 MGHDK, CDR2 SYGVNS. The trim removed 5 bases at V and 5 bases at J, leaving 10 bases unmatched.

J is TRBJ2-1 and V is TRBV2; 9 bases agree with TRBD2. This CDR3 region has 16 residues. Looked up from germline, CDR1 is SNHLY and CDR2 is FYNNEI. V shed 4 bases, J shed 1 base, and the junction held 5 bases outside the gene matches. The CDR3 DNA is TGTGCCAGCAGTGTAGCGGGAGCACCGTCCTACAATGAGCAGTTCTTC. Translating gives CASSVAGAPSYNEQFF.

This clone was detected only once. The chain recombines TRBV6-5 with TRBJ2-2, with D hard to call. V was shortened by 5 bases and J by 5 bases, with 9 bases between the two germline ends. CDR3 size: 13 residues. Germline CDR1 reads MNHEY; CDR2 reads SVGAGI. CDR3 region: CASSLLSTGELFF. In DNA, the CDR3 is TGTGCCAGCAGTCTCCTTTCTACCGGGGAGCTGTTTTTT.

The chain is built from TRBV4-1 and TRBJ1-6; D gene unclear. The V end was cut by 4 bases, the J end by 0 bases, with 7 bases between. The CDR3 runs to 15 residues. CDR1 and CDR2 (germline): MGHRA, YSYEKL. CDR3 coding DNA: TGCGCCAGCAGCCGGAGCAGCTCCTATAATTCACCCCTCCACTTT. Translated, it gives CASSRSSSYNSPLHF.

The chain uses TRBV27 and TRBJ1-5, with D perhaps matching TRBD1 (6 bases). This CDR3 has 19 amino acids. CDR1 is MNHEY, CDR2 SMNVEV, per germline (reference sequence). V shed 2 bases and J shed 1 base, with 21 bases lying between them. The CDR3 sequence: CASSLAGMGRGTSNQPQHF. The CDR3 DNA sequence: TGTGCCAGCAGTTTAGCGGGTATGGGCAGGGGAACGAGCAATCAGCCCCAGCATTTT.

V is TRBV19 and J is TRBJ1-2; D ambiguous. Germline assignment: CDR1 LNHDA and CDR2 SQIVND (reference sequence). This CDR3 comprises 12 residues. Trimming stripped 5 bases from V and 8 bases from J, with 12 bases between. CDR3 residues: CASSLPGGGYTF. The CDR3 DNA reads as TGTGCCAGTAGTCTCCCCGGTGGCGGCTACACCTTC.

The J gene is TRBJ2-1, the V gene TRBV14, with 8 bases that match TRBD1. There are 17 residues in the CDR3. Germline values: CDR1 SGHDN, CDR2 FVKESK. J was trimmed by 2 bases and V by 7 bases; bases with no gene match: 13. CDR3 loop: CASTSSLQGATYNEQFF. The CDR3 DNA is TGTGCCAGCACCTCTTCCCTTCAGGGGGCTACCTACAATGAGCAGTTCTTC.

The gene calls are TRBV6-1 and TRBJ2-5; possibly TRBD1 for D (6 bases). Germline-derived CDR1 and CDR2 are MNHNS and SASEGT. V lost 3 bases to trimming and J lost 5 bases, with 7 bases between them. CDR3 length: 12 residues. CDR3 residues: CASSERGETQYF. The DNA of the CDR3 is TGTGCCAGCAGTGAGAGGGGGGAGACCCAGTACTTC.

The chain carries TRBV27 and TRBJ1-2; D is unresolved. The length of the CDR3 is 15 residues. Germline loops: CDR1 MNHEY, CDR2 SMNVEV (reference sequence). V lost 6 bases and J 3 bases, leaving 17 bases between the germline ends. The CDR3 loop reads CASRGGRISDYGYTF. The CDR3, as DNA: TGTGCCAGCAGGGGAGGACGGATTTCGGACTATGGCTACACCTTC.

V is TRBV10-3 and J is TRBJ2-1, with 11 bases aligning to TRBD2. CDR3 length equals 14 residues. J was trimmed by 10 bases and V by 9 bases; bases with no gene match: 11. Germline V gene lookup returns CDR1 ENHRY and CDR2 SYGVKD. This chain's CDR3 is CAIGQTSGEKEQFF. The DNA of the CDR3 is TGTGCCATTGGGCAGACTAGCGGGGAGAAGGAGCAGTTCTTC.

The chain is built from TRBV19 and TRBJ2-7, with 9 bases matching TRBD1. The CDR3 length is 12 residues. After removal of 9 bases from V and 4 bases from J, the junction contained 4 bases not matched to a gene. Germline CDR1 reads LNHDA; CDR2 reads SQIVND (reference sequence). CDR3 nucleotide sequence: TGTGCCAGGCACAGGGGGCGGTACGAGCAGTACTTC. Translation: CARHRGRYEQYF.

The chain combines TRBV7-3 with TRBJ2-5; D unclear. Germline CDR1 reads SGHTA; CDR2 reads FQGTGA. V lost 4 bases and J 4 bases, leaving 4 bases between the germline ends. This CDR3 has 11 amino acids. CDR3 DNA: TGTGCCAGCAGCTCGGTAGAGACCCAGTACTTC. Residues: CASSSVETQYF.

This clone was seen a handful of times. The chain combines TRBV18 with TRBJ2-4, with a tentative D call TRBD2 (6 bases). The CDR3 runs 15 residues. Per the germline V gene, CDR1 is KGHSH and CDR2 is LQKENI. V shed 3 bases and J shed 2 bases, with 11 bases lying between them. The CDR3 sequence is CASSPLRDSKNIQYF. The DNA for the CDR3 is TGTGCCAGCTCACCGCTCAGGGACTCCAAAAACATTCAGTACTTC. Combining the CDR3 with reference TRBV18 and TRBJ2-4 gives the whole variable domain NAGVMQNPRHLVRRRGQEARLRCSPMKGHSHVYWYRQLPEEGLKFMVYLQKENIIDESGMPKERFSAEFPKEGPSILRIQQVVRGDSAAYFCASSPLRDSKNIQYFGAGTRLSVL.

This clone has only one observation. The CDR3 loop is CASGLGLAGDEQYF. The CDR3 DNA reads as TGTGCTAGTGGTTTGGGACTAGCGGGTGACGAGCAGTACTTC. The chain recombines TRBV12-5 with TRBJ2-7, with 10 bases identical to TRBD2. Germline V lookup: CDR1 LGHNT, CDR2 FRNRAP. The CDR3 is 14 amino acids. Trimming cost V 1 base and J 5 bases; bases outside gene matches: 2.

CDR3 DNA sequence: TGCAGCGTTAAAGCGGGGGTGCGCGAGCAGTACTTC. This translates into CSVKAGVREQYF. The rearrangement uses TRBV29-1 and TRBJ2-7; TRBD2 agrees at 8 bases. The CDR3 is 12 residues long. Germline V gene lookup returns CDR1 SQVTM and CDR2 ANQGSEA. V shed 5 bases, J shed 6 bases, and the junction held 6 bases outside the gene matches.

The chain combines TRBV19 with TRBJ2-6, with D possibly matching TRBD1 (6 bases). CDR1 and CDR2 (germline): LNHDA, SQIVND (reference sequence). There are 16 residues in the CDR3. The V end was cut by 1 base, the J end by 2 bases, with 9 bases between. CDR3 amino acids: CASSIGEGAGANVLTF. The CDR3 region has the DNA TGTGCCAGTAGTATAGGTGAGGGGGCTGGGGCCAACGTCCTGACTTTC.

The V call is TRBV6-5, the J call TRBJ1-6; maybe TRBD1 (5 bases). The V gene lost 0 bases and the J gene lost 7 bases, with 13 bases spanning the gap. Germline CDR1 is MNHEY and CDR2 is SVGAGI. This CDR3 comprises 16 residues. The CDR3 DNA reads TGTGCCAGCAGTTACTCGTCGGGGACCCGAAATTCACCCCTCCACTTT. Translating gives CASSYSSGTRNSPLHF.

This sequence joins TRBV19 and TRBJ2-1, with 11 bases that match TRBD2. The germline CDR1 and CDR2 sequences are LNHDA and SQIVND (reference sequence). The CDR3 has 15 residues. Germline trimming cut 6 bases from V and 5 bases from J; bases unmatched to any gene: 6. CDR3 sequence reads: CASRGQLAGDNEQFF. For the CDR3, the DNA is TGTGCCAGTAGGGGGCAACTAGCGGGAGACAATGAGCAGTTCTTC.

The chain combines TRBV30 with TRBJ1-5; TRBD1 is a possible D gene (6 bases). Germline values: CDR1 GTSNPN, CDR2 SVGIG (reference sequence). Trimming took off 5 bases at V and 5 bases at J, with 22 bases between the two ends. This CDR3 is built from 16 residues. CDR3 sequence: CAWQDRTRGFHQPQHF. CDR3 in DNA: TGTGCCTGGCAAGACAGGACCCGGGGGTTTCATCAGCCCCAGCATTTT.

The V call is TRBV6-6, the J call TRBJ1-4; D might be TRBD1 (5 bases). The ends were cut back, 6 bases at V and 3 bases at J, with 14 bases in the middle. There are 15 residues in the CDR3. CDR1 is MNHNY, CDR2 SVGAGI, per germline (reference sequence). The CDR3 spells CASSQLWGSNEKLFF. The CDR3 DNA reads as TGTGCCAGCAGCCAACTTTGGGGCTCTAATGAAAAACTGTTTTTT.

The chain joins TRBV5-1 to TRBJ2-1; 13 nucleotides match TRBD2. Germline V lookup: CDR1 SGHRS, CDR2 YFSETQ. There are 15 residues in the CDR3. Losses at the gene ends were 4 bases for V and 4 bases for J; bases not matched to a gene: 2. The CDR3 here is CASSLGLAGYNEQFF. The CDR3 coding sequence is TGCGCCAGCAGCCTGGGACTAGCGGGGTACAATGAGCAGTTCTTC.

The J gene is TRBJ2-3, the V gene TRBV30; tentative D call: TRBD2 (6 bases). V lost 1 base, J lost 11 bases, and 13 bases lay in between. The germline CDR1 and CDR2 sequences are GTSNPN and SVGIG (reference sequence). The CDR3 totals 12 residues. In nucleotides, the CDR3 is TGTGCCTGGAGTGAGGGGAAGGGAGGGCAGTATTTT. Translation: CAWSEGKGGQYF.

The rearrangement links TRBV7-8 to TRBJ1-1; D possibly corresponds to TRBD1 (6 bases). The CDR3 has 15 residues. Trimming stripped 2 bases from V and 1 base from J, with 11 bases between. CDR1 and CDR2 from the germline V gene are SGHVS and FQNEAQ. Here the CDR3 reads CASSLNGRGNTEAFF. DNA of the CDR3: TGTGCCAGCAGCTTAAACGGCAGGGGGAACACTGAAGCTTTCTTT.

The V gene is TRBV5-1, the J gene TRBJ2-5, with TRBD2 matching over 9 bases. The CDR3 consists of 15 residues. V shed 2 bases, J shed 5 bases, and the junction held 7 bases outside the gene matches. CDR1 and CDR2 (germline): SGHRS, YFSETQ. For the CDR3, the DNA is TGCGCCAGCAGCTTAATAGCGGGGGAGGGTGAGACCCAGTACTTC. Translated, it gives CASSLIAGEGETQYF.

The chain has TRBV19 and TRBJ1-6; D might be TRBD1 (5 bases). CDR3 length: 15 amino acids. Germline-derived CDR1 and CDR2 are LNHDA and SQIVND (reference sequence). V was shortened by 3 bases and J by 9 bases, with 15 bases between the two germline ends. The CDR3 DNA sequence: TGTGCCAGTAGTATGGCCGGAGGGGTGAGTTCACCCCTCCACTTT. It specifies CASSMAGGVSSPLHF.

V and J are TRBV27 and TRBJ2-1; 8 positions agree with TRBD2. CDR1 is MNHEY, CDR2 SMNVEV, per germline (reference sequence). The CDR3 loop spans 16 amino acids. V dropped 5 bases and J dropped 8; count of bases not matched to a gene: 14. The CDR3, as DNA: TGTGCCAGCAGTATCAAAGCGGGGGCCCCGAGGGATGAGCAGTTCTTC. Translated: CASSIKAGAPRDEQFF.

This rearrangement joins TRBV28 to TRBJ2-5; D might be TRBD1 or TRBD2, each matching 5 bases. From germline, CDR1 is MDHEN and CDR2 SYDVKM. The length of the CDR3 is 15 residues. Trimming took off 5 bases at V and 4 bases at J, with 17 bases between the two ends. CDR3 loop: CASSPHGTGGETQYF. The CDR3 nucleotides read TGTGCCAGCAGTCCACATGGGACGGGCGGAGAGACCCAGTACTTC.

The rearrangement joins TRBV28 to TRBJ2-1; 7 bases are a match to TRBD2. Germline CDR1 and CDR2: MDHEN and SYDVKM. The V gene end was trimmed by 5 bases and the J gene end by 0 bases; junction bases not matched to a gene: 4. The CDR3 runs to 15 residues. The CDR3 spells CASSGAGASYNEQFF. The CDR3 coding sequence is TGTGCCAGCAGTGGGGCGGGAGCCTCCTACAATGAGCAGTTCTTC.

The CDR3 is CASSQGVTGTEAFF. DNA for the CDR3: TGTGCCAGCAGCCAAGGGGTAACGGGCACTGAAGCTTTCTTT. The chain employs TRBV7-2 and TRBJ1-1; possibly TRBD1 for D (5 bases). The germline V gene encodes CDR1 SGHTA and CDR2 FQGNSA. The CDR3 totals 14 residues. Trimming took 5 bases from V and 4 from J, leaving 14 bases between them.